Reported below is one TCR beta chain. The antigen is unknown. These data belong to a study of human versus mouse CDR3 diversity and MHC coevolution. Study-wide context: immunoSEQ was reported to reach one in 200,000 T cells sensitivity. Each sample yielded about 0.6 x 10^7 to 1.6 x 10^7 valid reads. Study results and limitations: Human T cells underwent selection on a handful of different MHC II alleles. About 1.7 million TCR beta clonotypes were estimated for humans, the largest repertoire.

The method was immunoSEQ multiplex PCR; TCRdb's version includes in-frame clones alone and lacks a portion of them. The sample has roughly 80,000 clones; over 85% are singletons. V lost 0 bases, J lost 2 bases, and 8 bases lay in between. Germline CDR1 is SGDLS and CDR2 is YYNGEE. The CDR3 is made up of 14 amino acids. Source material: naive CD4+ T cells from blood. Indicated subset: CD45RO-negative CD62L-positive naive CD4 T cells. This receptor was taken from a person aged 25 to 69 in good health. The rearrangement joins TRBV9 to TRBJ1-1, with D unresolved. The CDR3 region is CASSVVITNTEAFF. Here the CDR3 DNA reads TGTGCCAGCAGCGTAGTTATTACTAACACTGAAGCTTTCTTT.